This T cell receptor (beta chain) was recorded in a study of CD8 T cells in ankylosing spondylitis. Germline values: CDR1 SGHDT, CDR2 YYEEEE. V lost 0 bases to trimming and J lost 5 bases; unmatched junction nucleotides: 7. The CDR3 totals 15 residues. TCRdb itself ran the 5' RACE reads through MiXCR, one entry per CDR3 protein. The table includes 30,000 to 45,000 distinct CDR3 sequences, 11% detected once. The chain has TRBV5-6 and TRBJ2-7; TRBD1 agrees at 8 bases. This TCR came from a male donor with ankylosing spondylitis. The sequencing input was synovial fluid, either unsorted or a sorted T cell fraction (not recorded which). Here the CDR3 DNA reads TGTGCCAGCAGCTTGGCGGCAGGGGGCATCGACGAGCAGTACTTC. Its protein product is CASSLAAGGIDEQYF.